The 23 T cell receptor beta chains given below trace back to one sample, sequenced in a study of T cell changes during pregnancy in multiple sclerosis. Assay: immunoSEQ multiplex PCR; the TCRdb copy retains only in-frame clones and omits some. The sample lists approximately 40,000 clones, 75% to 95% occurring once. The material was CD8+ T cells from peripheral blood mononuclear cells, obtained after pregnancy. These receptors came from a female donor with multiple sclerosis, enrolled in a pregnancy study.

In this sample, this clone turned up a few times. The chain employs TRBV29-1 and TRBJ1-3, with a possible D match to TRBD1 (6 bases). Looked up from germline, CDR1 is SQVTM and CDR2 is ANQGSEA. This CDR3 contains 14 residues. Trimming left V 4 bases short and J 2 bases short, with 12 bases between. CDR3 sequence: CSVGGRGTGNTIYF. DNA for the CDR3: TGCAGCGTTGGGGGCAGGGGCACTGGAAACACCATATATTTT.

The V call is TRBV23-1, the J call TRBJ2-4; 10 nucleotides agree with TRBD2. TRBV23-1 is an ORF; its function is uncertain. The CDR3 spans 19 residues. After removal of 3 bases from V and 0 bases from J, the junction contained 11 bases not matched to a gene. The CDR3 nucleotides are TGCGCCAGCAGTCAGGGGCCTAGCGGGAGAGGGCTAGCCAAAAACATTCAGTACTTC. Its protein product is CASSQGPSGRGLAKNIQYF.

This chain joins TRBV27 and TRBJ1-6, with 7 bases that match TRBD1. The CDR3 extends over 12 amino acids. The V gene's germline CDR1 is MNHEY and CDR2 SMNVEV (reference sequence). With V trimmed by 8 bases and J by 9 bases, 4 bases remained unmatched. CDR3 bases: TGTGCCAGCTCACAGGGGATTTCACCCCTCCACTTT. Translation gives CASSQGISPLHF.

This clone was seen once. The rearrangement links TRBV6-5 to TRBJ2-7; 9 nucleotides align to TRBD1. Germline lookup yields CDR1 MNHEY and CDR2 SVGAGI. The CDR3 spans 13 residues. With V trimmed by 4 bases and J by 7 bases, 5 bases remained unmatched. This CDR3 is CASSWDRVKEQYF. As DNA, the CDR3 is TGTGCCAGCAGTTGGGACAGGGTTAAAGAGCAGTACTTC.

This clone has more than one count but fewer than ten. This sequence joins TRBV6-1 and TRBJ1-1; 11 nucleotides match TRBD1. The germline CDR1 and CDR2 sequences are MNHNS and SASEGT. The trim removed 1 base at V and 4 bases at J, leaving 5 bases unmatched. The CDR3 is made up of 16 amino acids. In DNA form, the CDR3 reads TGTGCCAGCAGTGAAGGCGAAGGGACAGGGGGCACTGAAGCTTTCTTT. Translation: CASSEGEGTGGTEAFF.

The chain has TRBV6-4 and TRBJ2-3, with TRBD1 identical over 10 bases. Germline values: CDR1 MRHNA, CDR2 SNTAGT. CDR3 length: 14 residues. J gave up 4 bases and V 5 bases, and 3 bases lay outside the gene matches. The CDR3 loop is CASSRGQGADTQYF. CDR3 DNA sequence: TGTGCCAGCAGTAGAGGACAGGGGGCAGATACGCAGTATTTT.

The chain combines TRBV28 with TRBJ1-2; a possible D gene is TRBD1 (6 bases). The V gene lost 6 bases and the J gene lost 4 bases, with 18 bases spanning the gap. The CDR3 contains 15 residues. Germline V gene data show CDR1 as MDHEN and CDR2 as SYDVKM. The CDR3 loop reads CASSKLRQDAYGYTF. CDR3 nucleotide sequence: TGTGCCAGCAGCAAACTTCGACAGGATGCCTATGGCTACACCTTC.

V is TRBV6-6 and J is TRBJ1-1; tentatively, D is TRBD1 (5 bases). V lost 2 bases to trimming and J lost 8 bases, with 6 bases between them. CDR3 length: 11 amino acids. Germline CDR1 and CDR2: MNHNY and SVGAGI (reference sequence). The CDR3 region has the DNA TGTGCCAGCAGTTACAGGGGAGAAGCTTTCTTT. Translated, it gives CASSYRGEAFF.

The V call is TRBV5-1, the J call TRBJ2-2; D perhaps matches TRBD1 (7 bases). Per the germline V gene, CDR1 is SGHRS and CDR2 is YFSETQ. The V end was cut by 3 bases, the J end by 2 bases, with 11 bases between. CDR3 size: 15 residues. CDR3 bases: TGCGCCAGCAGCTACAGGGGAGGTAACACCGGGGAGCTGTTTTTT. Amino acids: CASSYRGGNTGELFF.

This chain connects TRBV10-3 to TRBJ1-2; maybe TRBD1 (6 bases). The length of the CDR3 is 14 residues. Germline assignment: CDR1 ENHRY and CDR2 SYGVKD. V lost 8 bases and J lost 6, with 19 bases in between. The CDR3 protein is CAIPSVSTGDGYTF. In DNA form, the CDR3 reads TGTGCCATCCCCAGTGTCTCGACAGGAGATGGCTACACCTTC.

V and J are TRBV7-9 and TRBJ2-1; D perhaps matches TRBD2 (5 bases). The length of the CDR3 is 12 residues. V was clipped by 5 bases and J by 7 bases, with 9 bases between them. Germline CDR1 is SEHNR and CDR2 is FQNEAQ (reference sequence). The CDR3 DNA reads as TGTGCCAGCAGCGAAAGAGGGAATGAGCAGTTCTTC. Translating it yields CASSERGNEQFF.

This clone was recorded a few times. V is TRBV19 and J is TRBJ2-7, with a tentative D call TRBD1 (6 bases). CDR3 length equals 14 residues. Germline-derived CDR1 and CDR2 are LNHDA and SQIVND (reference sequence). V was cut by 9 bases and J by 0 bases, with 15 bases left in between. CDR3 nucleotide sequence: TGTGCCAGCTCTGACAGGCTTAGCTCCTACGAGCAGTACTTC. Its translation is CASSDRLSSYEQYF.

V usage is TRBV5-3 and J usage is TRBJ1-1; a possible D gene is TRBD1 (6 bases). TRBV5-3 is classed as an ORF, of uncertain function. V dropped 3 bases and J dropped 4 bases, with 16 bases sitting between them. This CDR3 region has 15 residues. DNA for the CDR3: TGTGCCAGAAGCTCCCCCCTGTGCAGGGGCACTGAAGCTTTCTTT. Protein sequence: CARSSPLCRGTEAFF.

The rearrangement links TRBV7-9 to TRBJ1-2, with 10 bases aligning to TRBD1. The CDR3 length is 15 residues. V dropped 4 bases and J dropped 4; count of bases not matched to a gene: 6. Germline V gene lookup returns CDR1 SEHNR and CDR2 FQNEAQ (reference sequence). CDR3 region: CASSSGQGGFYGYTF. CDR3 in DNA: TGTGCCAGCAGCTCCGGACAGGGGGGATTCTATGGCTACACCTTC.

The genes are TRBV6-1 and TRBJ1-5; D remains ambiguous. V was cut by 4 bases and J by 0 bases, with 13 bases left in between. Germline-derived CDR1 and CDR2 are MNHNS and SASEGT. CDR3 length: 16 residues. The CDR3 bases are TGTGCCAGCAGTGGGCAGGCCCCCAATAGCAATCAGCCCCAGCATTTT. Encoded protein: CASSGQAPNSNQPQHF.

The V call is TRBV28, the J call TRBJ1-1, with 9 nucleotides matching TRBD1. CDR3 length equals 15 residues. Germline lookup yields CDR1 MDHEN and CDR2 SYDVKM. V shed 6 bases, J shed 6 bases, and the junction held 11 bases outside the gene matches. This CDR3 reads CASSRNRGRAAEAFF. CDR3 in DNA: TGTGCCAGCAGCCGCAACAGGGGGCGTGCGGCTGAAGCTTTCTTT. The whole variable domain, remainder taken from reference TRBV28 and TRBJ1-1, is DVKVTQSSRYLVKRTGEKVFLECVQDMDHENMFWYRQDPGLGLRLIYFSYDVKMKEKGDIPEGYSVSREKKERFSLILESASTNQTSMYLCASSRNRGRAAEAFFGQGTRLTVV.

DNA for the CDR3: TGTGCCAGTAGTGGGGAATCACAGGGCCCGCGGAATTCACCCCTCCACTTT. Its protein product is CASSGESQGPRNSPLHF. The chain combines TRBV19 with TRBJ1-6; D may be TRBD1 (6 bases). V shed 5 bases and J shed 7 bases, with 21 bases lying between them. CDR3 length: 17 amino acids. Germline CDR1 and CDR2: LNHDA and SQIVND (reference sequence).

In this sample, this clone is large. This chain connects TRBV2 to TRBJ1-1; D possibly corresponds to TRBD1 (6 bases). The V gene's germline CDR1 is SNHLY and CDR2 FYNNEI. Between the trimmed V and J ends, which lost 4 bases and 2 bases, there was a span of 17 bases. The CDR3 runs to 16 residues. For the CDR3, the DNA is TGTGCCAGCAGTGCCCTACTGACAGGACCAAACACTGAAGCTTTCTTT. Its protein is CASSALLTGPNTEAFF. Based on the CDR3 plus reference TRBV2 and TRBJ1-1, the full variable domain is EPEVTQTPSHQVTQMGQEVILRCVPISNHLYFYWYRQILGQKVEFLVSFYNNEISEKSEIFDDQFSVERPDGSNFTLKIRSTKLEDSAMYFCASSALLTGPNTEAFFGQGTRLTVV.

The rearrangement uses TRBV14 and TRBJ2-1, with 14 bases lining up with TRBD2. The CDR3 runs to 16 residues. Losses at the gene ends were 4 bases for V and 8 bases for J; bases not matched to a gene: 7. CDR1 SGHDN and CDR2 FVKESK come from the germline V gene. CDR3 bases: TGTGCCAGCAGCCGTGGACTAGCGGGGGGTGATTATGAGCAGTTCTTC. Residues: CASSRGLAGGDYEQFF.

The gene calls are TRBV28 and TRBJ1-2; D is perhaps TRBD1 (6 bases). The CDR3 totals 15 residues. Germline lookup yields CDR1 MDHEN and CDR2 SYDVKM. V was trimmed by 5 bases and J by 4 bases, leaving 17 bases between them. This CDR3 reads CASSGGRAGGYGYTF. CDR3 nucleotide sequence: TGTGCCAGCAGTGGGGGCAGGGCGGGGGGCTATGGCTACACCTTC.

The chain uses TRBV10-3 and TRBJ2-3, with D unresolved. The germline V gene has CDR1 ENHRY and CDR2 SYGVKD. The ends were cut back, 9 bases at V and 2 bases at J, with 9 bases in the middle. There are 12 residues in the CDR3. DNA of the CDR3: TGTGCCATAACAACAGACACAGATACGCAGTATTTT. This gives the protein CAITTDTDTQYF.

The rearrangement uses TRBV14 and TRBJ2-5; D possibly corresponds to TRBD2 (5 bases). This CDR3 has 16 amino acids. The germline V gene encodes CDR1 SGHDN and CDR2 FVKESK. The V and J ends lost 4 bases and 0 bases respectively, with 15 bases between them. The CDR3 loop reads CASSLGRTRYQETQYF. CDR3 DNA: TGTGCCAGCAGCCTGGGAAGGACTCGCTACCAAGAGACCCAGTACTTC.

The CDR3 DNA follows: TGTGCCAGCAGCCCCAGGACAGGGGAGTTGAACACTGAAGCTTTCTTT. Translation: CASSPRTGELNTEAFF. The rearrangement links TRBV7-6 to TRBJ1-1; 9 bases are shared with TRBD1. The CDR3 is 16 amino acids. Germline V CDR1 and CDR2: SGHVS, FNYEAQ. V lost 5 bases, J lost 0 bases, and 7 bases stayed unmatched.